Here is one T cell receptor beta chain with its context. Its specificity is not known. The data were taken from a study of cytomegalovirus exposure and HLA in healthy donors. The trim removed 5 bases at V and 11 bases at J, leaving 10 bases unmatched. CDR1 and CDR2 (germline): SEHNR, FQNEAQ (reference sequence). The CDR3 sequence is 13 residues long. Findings and caveats of the study: Some V segments, including TRBV6-2 and TRBV6-3, were excluded as indistinguishable.

The study ran its PCR with 60 Vbeta and 13 Jbeta primers. Generated by immunoSEQ multiplex PCR, the TCRdb table keeps only in-frame clones and is missing some. The table has some 180,000 clones, over 65% seen once. The sequenced material came from PBMCs. The receptor was isolated from a man aged 40-49 years in good health and CMV-seropositive. V usage is TRBV7-9 and J usage is TRBJ1-2, with 8 positions matching TRBD1. The DNA for the CDR3 is TGTGCCAGCAGCGTCGGACAGGGCCCACAGTACACCTTC. Translating it yields CASSVGQGPQYTF.